The clone carrying this TCR beta chain was counted between two and nine times. The antigen remains unidentified. Time point specified: baseline, week 1 (first vaccination visit). The sample's treatment: pre-vaccination baseline after standard-of-care therapy. This specimen belongs to a study of a mutant IDH1 vaccine in newly diagnosed glioma. For the study at large: Of the patients given treatment, around 62% were male and approximately 38% were female, and a mean age of about 44 years was recorded. Patients got radiotherapy, temozolomide, or both beforehand, and most got both.

Produced via immunoSEQ multiplex PCR; TCRdb's table is partial and in-frame only. This repertoire shows about 66,000 clones, approximately 86% found once; its top ten account for roughly 2.8%. The CDR3 extends over 11 amino acids. With 3 bases removed from V and 3 bases from J, the gap between germline ends came to 5 bases. CDR1 is DFQATT and CDR2 is SNEGSKA in the germline V gene (reference sequence). Findings of the study overall: Seemingly, pseudoprogression had no relation to changes in the top peripheral T cell clonotypes.

Sequences were derived from PBMCs, sampled from a glioma patient treated with radiotherapy, temozolomide or both. The origin of this receptor is a man aged 25 to 40 with glioma. The rearrangement links TRBV20-1 to TRBJ1-1, with unresolved D. The CDR3 loop reads CSAREYTEAFF. As DNA, the CDR3 is TGCAGTGCTAGGGAGTACACTGAAGCTTTCTTT.